This T cell receptor (beta chain) emerged from a study of CD8 T cells in Susac syndrome. RNA amounts of roughly 0.45 to 1 ug underwent reverse transcription with random hexamers. Across 54 Vbeta and 13 Jbeta, immunoSEQ multiplex PCR amplified TCR beta CDR3. TCRdb re-derived calls from the immunoSEQ multiplex PCR reads in MiXCR, one entry per CDR3 protein. The data show 250,000 to 350,000 distinct CDR3 sequences, roughly 81% seen once. This clonotype appeared a single time. The target antigen is unknown. CD8+ and CD4+ T cells were negatively isolated; TEMRA cells were FACS-enriched. Overall study results and limits: TCR sequencing and HLA analysis covered a relatively small number of individuals.

The V end was cut by 1 base, the J end by 6 bases, with 14 bases between. The length of the CDR3 is 15 residues. Looked up from germline, CDR1 is SGHRS and CDR2 is YFSETQ. Sequencing was performed on CD8+ T cells from PBMCs. This chain links TRBV5-1 with TRBJ2-1; D is ambiguous. This clonotype originated in a human donor with multiple sclerosis. The CDR3 nucleotides are TGCGCCAGCAGCTTGAGTTTCTTGGAAAGCAATGAGCAGTTCTTC. Protein: CASSLSFLESNEQFF.